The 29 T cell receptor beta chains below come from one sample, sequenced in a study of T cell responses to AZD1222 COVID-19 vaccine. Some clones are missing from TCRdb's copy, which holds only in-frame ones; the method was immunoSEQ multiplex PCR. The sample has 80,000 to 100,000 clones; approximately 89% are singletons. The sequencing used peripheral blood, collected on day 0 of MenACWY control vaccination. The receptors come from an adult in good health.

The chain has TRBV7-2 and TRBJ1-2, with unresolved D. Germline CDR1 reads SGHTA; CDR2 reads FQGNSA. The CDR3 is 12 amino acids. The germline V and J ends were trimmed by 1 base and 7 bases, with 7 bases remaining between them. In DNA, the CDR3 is TGTGCCAGCAGCTTAGAAGTCGGTGGCTACACCTTC. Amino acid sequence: CASSLEVGGYTF. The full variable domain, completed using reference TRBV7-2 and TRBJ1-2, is GAGVSQSPSNKVTEKGKDVELRCDPISGHTALYWYRQSLGQGLEFLIYFQGNSAPDKSGLPSDRFSAERTGGSVSTLTIQRTQQEDSAVYLCASSLEVGGYTFGSGTRLTVV.

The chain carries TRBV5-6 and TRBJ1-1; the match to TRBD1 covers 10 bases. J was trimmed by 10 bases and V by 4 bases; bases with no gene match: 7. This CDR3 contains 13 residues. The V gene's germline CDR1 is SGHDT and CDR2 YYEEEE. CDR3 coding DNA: TGTGCCAGCAGCCCGGACAGGGGGTTGTTAGCTTTCTTT. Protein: CASSPDRGLLAFF.

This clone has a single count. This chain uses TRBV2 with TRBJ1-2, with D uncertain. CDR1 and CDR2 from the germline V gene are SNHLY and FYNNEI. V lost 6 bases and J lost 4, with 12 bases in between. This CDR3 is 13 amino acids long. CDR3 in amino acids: CASSEEFFYGYTF. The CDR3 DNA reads TGTGCCAGCAGCGAGGAATTTTTCTATGGCTACACCTTC.

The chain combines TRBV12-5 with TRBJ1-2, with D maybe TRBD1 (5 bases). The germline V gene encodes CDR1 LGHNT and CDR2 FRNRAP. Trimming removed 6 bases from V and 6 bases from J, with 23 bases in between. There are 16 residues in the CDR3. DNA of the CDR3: TGTGCTAGTGGCCCGACTCGCCCGGGCCGGGGGAATGGCTACACCTTC. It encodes CASGPTRPGRGNGYTF.

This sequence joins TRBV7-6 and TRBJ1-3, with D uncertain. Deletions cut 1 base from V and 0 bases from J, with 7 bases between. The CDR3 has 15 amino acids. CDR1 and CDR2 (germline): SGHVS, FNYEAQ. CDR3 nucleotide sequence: TGTGCCAGCAGCTTAGGACATAGCTCTGGAAACACCATATATTTT. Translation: CASSLGHSSGNTIYF.

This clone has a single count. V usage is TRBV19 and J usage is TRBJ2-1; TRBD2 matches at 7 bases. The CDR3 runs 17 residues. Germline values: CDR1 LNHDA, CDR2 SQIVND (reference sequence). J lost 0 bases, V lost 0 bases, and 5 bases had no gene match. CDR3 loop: CASSIDRGRSSYNEQFF. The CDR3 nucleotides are TGTGCCAGTAGTATAGATCGCGGGAGAAGCTCCTACAATGAGCAGTTCTTC.

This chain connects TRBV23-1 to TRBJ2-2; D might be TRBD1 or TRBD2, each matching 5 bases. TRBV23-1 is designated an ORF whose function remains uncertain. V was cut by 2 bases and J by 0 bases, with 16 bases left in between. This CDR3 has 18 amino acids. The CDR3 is CASSQPIHRDANTGELFF. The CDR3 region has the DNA TGCGCCAGCAGTCAACCGATACACCGGGACGCGAACACCGGGGAGCTGTTTTTT.

The CDR3 DNA reads TGCGCCAGCAGCTTTGGCCAGGGGGAAGGCTACACCTTC. Protein: CASSFGQGEGYTF. This chain joins TRBV5-1 and TRBJ1-2; 7 bases fit TRBD1. V was pared by 2 bases and J by 8 bases, with 6 bases of the junction left unmatched. The germline gives CDR1 SGHRS, CDR2 YFSETQ. The CDR3 is 13 amino acids.

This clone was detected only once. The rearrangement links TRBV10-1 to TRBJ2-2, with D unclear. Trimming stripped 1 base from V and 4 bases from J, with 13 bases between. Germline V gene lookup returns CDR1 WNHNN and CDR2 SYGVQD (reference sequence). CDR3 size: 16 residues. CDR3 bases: TGCGCCAGCAGTGAGTATGGGGTGCATCCCACCGGGGAGCTGTTTTTT. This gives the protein CASSEYGVHPTGELFF.

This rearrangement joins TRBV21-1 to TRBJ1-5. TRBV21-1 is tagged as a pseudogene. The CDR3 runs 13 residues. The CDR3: CASSKVRAQPQHF. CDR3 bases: TGTGCCAGCAGCAAAGTTAGGGCTCAGCCCCAGCATTTT.

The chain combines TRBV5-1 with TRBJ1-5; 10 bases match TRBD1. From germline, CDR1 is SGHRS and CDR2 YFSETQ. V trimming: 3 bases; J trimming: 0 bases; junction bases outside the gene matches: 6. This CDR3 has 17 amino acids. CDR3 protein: CASSSGTGVGSNQPQHF. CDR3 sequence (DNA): TGCGCCAGCAGCTCCGGGACAGGGGTTGGTAGCAATCAGCCCCAGCATTTT.

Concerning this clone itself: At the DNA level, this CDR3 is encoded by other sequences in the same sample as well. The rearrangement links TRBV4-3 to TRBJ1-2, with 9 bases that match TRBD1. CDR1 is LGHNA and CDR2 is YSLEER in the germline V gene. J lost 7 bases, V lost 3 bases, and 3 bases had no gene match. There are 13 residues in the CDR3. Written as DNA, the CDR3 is TGCGCCAGCAGCCAGGACAGGGGAGGTGGCTACACCTTC. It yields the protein CASSQDRGGGYTF.

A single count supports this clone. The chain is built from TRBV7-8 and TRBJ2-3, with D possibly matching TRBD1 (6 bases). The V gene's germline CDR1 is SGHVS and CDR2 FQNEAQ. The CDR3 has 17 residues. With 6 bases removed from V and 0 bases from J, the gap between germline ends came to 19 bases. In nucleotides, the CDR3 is TGTGCCAGCAGACCTACGACAGGAACCCTTAGCACAGATACGCAGTATTTT. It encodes CASRPTTGTLSTDTQYF. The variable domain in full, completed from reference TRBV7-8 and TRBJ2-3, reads GAGVSQSPRYKVAKRGQDVALRCDPISGHVSLFWYQQALGQGPEFLTYFQNEAQLDKSGLPSDRFFAERPEGSVSTLKIQRTQQEDSAVYLCASRPTTGTLSTDTQYFGPGTRLTVL.

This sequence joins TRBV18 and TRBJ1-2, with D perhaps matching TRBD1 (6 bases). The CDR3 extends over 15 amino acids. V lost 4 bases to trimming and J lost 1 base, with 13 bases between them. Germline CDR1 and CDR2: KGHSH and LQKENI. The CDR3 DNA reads TGTGCCAGCTCACTACAGGGCAACAATAACTATGGCTACACCTTC. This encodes CASSLQGNNNYGYTF.

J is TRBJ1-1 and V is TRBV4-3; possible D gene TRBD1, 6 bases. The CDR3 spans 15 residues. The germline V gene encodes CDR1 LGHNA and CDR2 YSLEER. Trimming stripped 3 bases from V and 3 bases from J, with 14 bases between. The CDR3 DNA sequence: TGCGCCAGCAGCCAGGCGAGAAGGGGGGACACTGAAGCTTTCTTT. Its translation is CASSQARRGDTEAFF.

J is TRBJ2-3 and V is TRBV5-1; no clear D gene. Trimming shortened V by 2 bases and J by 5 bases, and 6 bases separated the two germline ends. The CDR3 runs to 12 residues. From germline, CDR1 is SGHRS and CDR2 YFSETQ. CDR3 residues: CASSFLKDTQYF. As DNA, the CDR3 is TGCGCCAGCAGCTTCTTAAAAGATACGCAGTATTTT.

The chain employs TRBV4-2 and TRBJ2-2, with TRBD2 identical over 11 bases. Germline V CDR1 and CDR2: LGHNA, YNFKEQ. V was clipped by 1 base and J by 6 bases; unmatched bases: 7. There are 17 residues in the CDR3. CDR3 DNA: TGTGCCAGCAGCCAAGTTATAGCGGGGGGGTTGGCCGGGGAGCTGTTTTTT. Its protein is CASSQVIAGGLAGELFF.

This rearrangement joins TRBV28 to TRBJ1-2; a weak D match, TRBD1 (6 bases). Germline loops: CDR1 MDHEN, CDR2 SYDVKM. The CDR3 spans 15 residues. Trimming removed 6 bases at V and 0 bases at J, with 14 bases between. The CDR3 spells CASRSPGGPNYGYTF. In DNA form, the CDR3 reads TGTGCCAGCAGATCCCCGGGGGGCCCTAACTATGGCTACACCTTC.

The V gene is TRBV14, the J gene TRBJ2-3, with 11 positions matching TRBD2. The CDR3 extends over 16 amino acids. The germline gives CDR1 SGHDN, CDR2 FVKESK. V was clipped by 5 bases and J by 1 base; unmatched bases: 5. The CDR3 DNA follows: TGTGCCAGCAGCTTCGAGACTAGCGGGGGCACAGATACGCAGTATTTT. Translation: CASSFETSGGTDTQYF.

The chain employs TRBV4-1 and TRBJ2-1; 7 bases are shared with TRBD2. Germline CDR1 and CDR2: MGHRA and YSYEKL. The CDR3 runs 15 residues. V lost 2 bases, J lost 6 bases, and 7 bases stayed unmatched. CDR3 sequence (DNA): TGCGCCAGCAGCCAAAACGCCGGGGAGGGCAATGAGCAGTTCTTC. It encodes CASSQNAGEGNEQFF.

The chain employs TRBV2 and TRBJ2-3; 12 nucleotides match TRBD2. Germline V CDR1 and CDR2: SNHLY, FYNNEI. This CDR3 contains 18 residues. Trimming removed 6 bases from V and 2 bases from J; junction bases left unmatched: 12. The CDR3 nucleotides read TGTGCCAGCAGAAGACAGGAAGGGACTAGCGGGTACACAGATACGCAGTATTTT. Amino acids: CASRRQEGTSGYTDTQYF.

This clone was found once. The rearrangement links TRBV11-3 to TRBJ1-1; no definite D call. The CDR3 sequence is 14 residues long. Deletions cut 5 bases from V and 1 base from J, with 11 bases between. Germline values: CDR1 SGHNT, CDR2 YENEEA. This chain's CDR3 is CASSMVLRNTEAFF. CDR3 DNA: TGTGCCAGCAGCATGGTGCTGAGGAACACTGAAGCTTTCTTT.

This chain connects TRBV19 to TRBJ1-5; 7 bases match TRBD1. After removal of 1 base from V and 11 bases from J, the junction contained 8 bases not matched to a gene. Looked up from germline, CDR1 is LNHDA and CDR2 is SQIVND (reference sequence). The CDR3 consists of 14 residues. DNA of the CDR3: TGTGCCAGTAGTATAGCGGGACAGCCTGGGACCCAGCATTTT. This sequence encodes CASSIAGQPGTQHF. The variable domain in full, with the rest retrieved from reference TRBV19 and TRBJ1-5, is DGGITQSPKYLFRKEGQNVTLSCEQNLNHDAMYWYRQDPGQGLRLIYYSQIVNDFQKGDIAEGYSVSREKKESFPLTVTSAQKNPTAFYLCASSIAGQPGTQHFGDGTRLSIL.

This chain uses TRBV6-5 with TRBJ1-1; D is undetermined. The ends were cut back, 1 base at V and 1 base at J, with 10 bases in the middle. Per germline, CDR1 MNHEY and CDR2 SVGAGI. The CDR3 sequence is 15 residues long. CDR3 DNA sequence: TGTGCCAGCAGTTACTATTACGGTGCGAACACTGAAGCTTTCTTT. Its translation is CASSYYYGANTEAFF.

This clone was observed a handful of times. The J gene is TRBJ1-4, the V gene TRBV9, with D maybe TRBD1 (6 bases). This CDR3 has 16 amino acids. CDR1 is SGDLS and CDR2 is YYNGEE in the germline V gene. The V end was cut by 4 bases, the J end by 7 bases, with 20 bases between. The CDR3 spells CASSPREGGLVEKLFF. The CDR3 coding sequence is TGTGCCAGCAGCCCACGGGAGGGGGGGCTCGTTGAAAAACTGTTTTTT.

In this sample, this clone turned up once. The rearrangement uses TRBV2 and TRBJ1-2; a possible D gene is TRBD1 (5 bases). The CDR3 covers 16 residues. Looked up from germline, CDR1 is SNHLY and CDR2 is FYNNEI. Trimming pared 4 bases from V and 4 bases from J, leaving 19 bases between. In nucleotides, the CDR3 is TGTGCCAGCAGTGGGGCGTCAGGGCAACGAGGCTATGGCTACACCTTC. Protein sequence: CASSGASGQRGYGYTF.

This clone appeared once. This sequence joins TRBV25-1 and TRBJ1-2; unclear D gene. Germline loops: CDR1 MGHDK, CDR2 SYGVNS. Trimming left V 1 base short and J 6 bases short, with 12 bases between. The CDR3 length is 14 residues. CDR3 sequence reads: CASSEFGRTNGYTF. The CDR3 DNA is TGTGCCAGCAGTGAATTCGGGAGGACGAATGGCTACACCTTC.

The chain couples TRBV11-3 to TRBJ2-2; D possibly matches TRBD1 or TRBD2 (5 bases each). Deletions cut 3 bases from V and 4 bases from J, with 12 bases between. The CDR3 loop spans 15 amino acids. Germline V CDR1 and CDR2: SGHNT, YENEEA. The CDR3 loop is CASSFSRGPTGELFF. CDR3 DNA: TGTGCCAGCAGCTTTTCCCGGGGACCCACCGGGGAGCTGTTTTTT.

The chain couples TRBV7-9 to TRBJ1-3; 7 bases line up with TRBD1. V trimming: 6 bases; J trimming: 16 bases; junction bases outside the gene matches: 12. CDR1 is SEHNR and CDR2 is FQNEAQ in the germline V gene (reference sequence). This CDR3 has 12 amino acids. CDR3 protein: CASRADRERQYF. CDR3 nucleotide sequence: TGTGCCAGCAGGGCCGACAGGGAACGCCAGTATTTT.